Listed below are T cell receptor beta chains from one sample, sequenced in a study of CD8+ T cells in alopecia areata. Profiling relied on immunoSEQ multiplex PCR, and the TCRdb table lists in-frame clones only, not all of them. The table lists about 100,000 clones, roughly 84% of them singletons, with roughly 25% in the top ten. Sequences were derived from CD8+ T cells sorted from blood, sampled at week 24, from a patient treated with tofacitinib. These receptors originate from a human donor with alopecia areata. Each CDR3 is given with its conserved first and last residue. The D gene is left open where the match is weak. Clone sizes are given selectively: once, few, many, or a class where the clone is expanded.

clone size	D gene	V gene	CDR3 length	J gene	CDR3 DNA	CDR3 protein
.	TRBD2	TRBV5-1	15	TRBJ2-7	TGCGCCAGCAGCCCAACGGGGGGAGGATCCTACGAGCAGTACTTC	CASSPTGGGSYEQYF
.	TRBD1	TRBV29-1	18	TRBJ1-1	TGCAGCGTTCCCTATCCGACAGGGGGCCATGAAATGAACACTGAAGCTTTCTTT	CSVPYPTGGHEMNTEAFF
.	TRBD2	TRBV6-6	16	TRBJ2-1	TGTGCCAGCAGTCCTTTGGGCGGGGGGCAGTACAATGAGCAGTTCTTC	CASSPLGGGQYNEQFF
once	.	TRBV29-1	15	TRBJ2-7	TGCAGCGTGGAAGGGACGAAATCAGGGGCCTACGAGCAGTACTTC	CSVEGTKSGAYEQYF
.	TRBD1	TRBV6-1	16	TRBJ2-7	TGTGCCAGCAGTGAAGGAAGAGCAGGGGGCTGGTACGAGCAGTACTTC	CASSEGRAGGWYEQYF
.	.	TRBV29-1	11	TRBJ2-7	TGCAGCGGCGGGGATATTTACGAGCAGTACTTC	CSGGDIYEQYF
.	.	TRBV6-1	15	TRBJ2-7	TGTGCCAGCAGTGATCTATCTCTTATAGGCTACGAGCAGTACTTC	CASSDLSLIGYEQYF
.	.	TRBV7-9	10	TRBJ2-5	TGTGCCAGCAACCTGGAGACCCAGTACTTC	CASNLETQYF
.	.	TRBV5-6	11	TRBJ2-7	TGTGCCAGCAGCTTCAGTAACGAGCAGTACTTC	CASSFSNEQYF
.	TRBD1	TRBV4-1	15	TRBJ1-6	TGCGCCAGCAGCCAAGGACAGGGAGACAATTCACCCCTCCACTTT	CASSQGQGDNSPLHF
once	TRBD2	TRBV7-8	16	TRBJ2-2	TGTGCCAGCAGCTTAGCTAGCGGGTTATTCACCGGGGAGCTGTTTTTT	CASSLASGLFTGELFF
.	.	TRBV29-1	13	TRBJ1-3	TGCAGCGTTAGGGGTTCCTCTGGAAACACCATATATTTT	CSVRGSSGNTIYF
.	.	TRBV13	11	TRBJ2-7	TGTGCCAGCAGCCTTTTCAGCGAGCAGTACTTC	CASSLFSEQYF
once	.	TRBV7-8	13	TRBJ2-1	TGTGCCAGCAGCTTCGGACAGTACAATGAGCAGTTCTTC	CASSFGQYNEQFF
.	TRBD2	TRBV27	15	TRBJ2-3	TGTGCCAGCACGACTAGCGGGGGGGGTTTGGATACGCAGTATTTT	CASTTSGGGLDTQYF
.	.	TRBV15	15	TRBJ2-5	TGTGCCACCAGCAGAGATGGCGAACTTCAAGAGACCCAGTACTTC	CATSRDGELQETQYF
.	TRBD1	TRBV13	13	TRBJ1-4	TGTGCCAGCAGCGACAGGGGGATTGAAAAACTGTTTTTT	CASSDRGIEKLFF
.	TRBD2	TRBV2	13	TRBJ2-7	TGTGCCACCGGTCTAGCGGGCCGCTACGAGCAGTACTTC	CATGLAGRYEQYF
.	TRBD1	TRBV10-3	15	TRBJ2-3	TGTGCCATCAGTGTCAGGGGGTGGTCTCCAGATACGCAGTATTTT	CAISVRGWSPDTQYF
once	TRBD2	TRBV4-3	16	TRBJ2-3	TGCGCCAGCAGCCAAGATACTAGCGGGGGGGCCGGGGCGCAGTATTTT	CASSQDTSGGAGAQYF
.	.	TRBV13	14	TRBJ1-1	TGTGCCAGCAGTTCCCTGTCTTCGGACGGTGAAGCTTTCTTT	CASSSLSSDGEAFF
few	.	TRBV4-3	16	TRBJ2-1	TGCGCCAGCAGCCAGTCCCTAGCTAACTCCTACAATGAGCAGTTCTTC	CASSQSLANSYNEQFF
.	TRBD2	TRBV10-3	16	TRBJ2-7	TGTGCCATCAGTGAGTCAGGGACTAGCGGGCGCTACGAGCAGTACTTC	CAISESGTSGRYEQYF
.	.	TRBV20-1	11	TRBJ2-7	TGCAGTAGCCAGGTCGTTGGCGAGCAGTACTTC	CSSQVVGEQYF
.	.	TRBV6-5	13	TRBJ1-2	TGTGCCAGCAGTTACGGGGGGGCCCGTGGCTACACCTTC	CASSYGGARGYTF
.	.	TRBV2	14	TRBJ2-2	TGTGCCAGCAGGCGTACACAAAACACCGGGGAGCTGTTTTTT	CASRRTQNTGELFF
.	TRBD1	TRBV15	15	TRBJ2-3	TGTGCCACCTCATCGGCCAGGGGGTTGGTAGATACGCAGTATTTT	CATSSARGLVDTQYF
.	.	TRBV4-1	15	TRBJ2-4	TGCGCCAGCAGCTCGGGGGCAGGGGCCAAAAACATTCAGTACTTC	CASSSGAGAKNIQYF
few	TRBD2	TRBV5-6	15	TRBJ2-1	TGTGCCAGCAGCCTACTAGCGGGGGGGATGGATGAGCAGTTCTTC	CASSLLAGGMDEQFF
.	TRBD1	TRBV4-2	15	TRBJ1-5	TGTGCCAGCAGCCCAAGCGCGACAGGGAATCAGCCCCAGCATTTT	CASSPSATGNQPQHF
.	.	TRBV4-3	18	TRBJ2-7	TGCGCCAGCAGCCAAGATCCCCCCGTCGCAGGCACCACCTACGAGCAGTACTTC	CASSQDPPVAGTTYEQYF
.	TRBD1	TRBV7-9	15	TRBJ2-7	TGTGCCAGCAGCTCATGGACAGGGCGCTCCTACGAGCAGTACTTC	CASSSWTGRSYEQYF
.	TRBD2	TRBV5-4	16	TRBJ2-3	TGTGCCAGCAGCCCGTGGACTAGCGGGGTCACAGATACGCAGTATTTT	CASSPWTSGVTDTQYF
few	.	TRBV29-1	12	TRBJ2-2	TGCAGCGTTGCCCGAGGAACCGGGGAGCTGTTTTTT	CSVARGTGELFF
once	TRBD1	TRBV7-2	14	TRBJ2-7	TGTGCCAGCAGCTTAGGCGGACAGGGGTATGAGCAGTACTTC	CASSLGGQGYEQYF
medium-sized	.	TRBV14	16	TRBJ2-4	TGTGCCAGCAGCCAAGATGGGGGTGCGGCCAAAAACATTCAGTACTTC	CASSQDGGAAKNIQYF
once	.	TRBV19	14	TRBJ2-7	TGTGCCAGTAGTCCTTGGACAGCTTCCTACGAGCAGTACTTC	CASSPWTASYEQYF
.	.	TRBV27	13	TRBJ1-2	TGTGCCAGCAGTAGGGGAAATAACTATGGCTACACCTTC	CASSRGNNYGYTF
.	TRBD2	TRBV6-5	14	TRBJ2-1	TGTGCCAGCAGTTACGCGGGACTACTAAATGAGCAGTTCTTC	CASSYAGLLNEQFF
once	TRBD1	TRBV5-1	15	TRBJ2-7	TGCGCCAGCAGCGAGGTAATGGGACAGGGAGGCGAGCAGTACTTC	CASSEVMGQGGEQYF
.	.	TRBV7-9	14	TRBJ2-7	TGTGCCAGCAGCTCAGGGGAAAAGAGGTACGAGCAGTACTTC	CASSSGEKRYEQYF
once	.	TRBV18	14	TRBJ2-7	TGTGCCAGCTCACCAGCGGGGGCAACCTACGAGCAGTACTTC	CASSPAGATYEQYF
.	TRBD1	TRBV5-6	17	TRBJ1-2	TGTGCCAGCAGCCCTATCGCGGGACAGGACATTGGCTATGGCTACACCTTC	CASSPIAGQDIGYGYTF
.	TRBD1	TRBV14	15	TRBJ1-1	TGTGCCAGCAGCCCCTGGACAGGTCGGAACACTGAAGCTTTCTTT	CASSPWTGRNTEAFF
.	TRBD1	TRBV27	13	TRBJ2-5	TGTGCCAGCAGTTTAGGGACAGCAGAGACCCAGTACTTC	CASSLGTAETQYF
few	TRBD1	TRBV7-8	14	TRBJ2-4	TGTGCCAGCAGCTTAGGGGGACAGAAAAACATTCAGTACTTC	CASSLGGQKNIQYF
.	TRBD2	TRBV7-8	15	TRBJ2-2	TGTGCCAGCAGCTTTTCGGGAGGCAACACCGGGGAGCTGTTTTTT	CASSFSGGNTGELFF
.	.	TRBV5-1	13	TRBJ2-7	TGCGCCAGCAGCTTAAGATGGGGAAACGAGCAGTACTTC	CASSLRWGNEQYF
once	TRBD1	TRBV4-3	16	TRBJ2-5	TGCGCCAGCAGCCAAGGGACAGGGGCTTACCAAGAGACCCAGTACTTC	CASSQGTGAYQETQYF
.	.	TRBV30	12	TRBJ1-6	TGTGCCTGGAGTTGGGCTAATTCACCCCTCCACTTT	CAWSWANSPLHF
.	TRBD2	TRBV7-6	17	TRBJ2-1	TGTGCCAGCAGCTTAGCCTCTAGCGGGGGGACCTACAATGAGCAGTTCTTC	CASSLASSGGTYNEQFF
once	.	TRBV13	14	TRBJ2-1	TGTGCCAGCAGCTTAGCTTATAAGGAGAGTGAGCAGTTCTTC	CASSLAYKESEQFF
.	TRBD1	TRBV7-8	14	TRBJ2-2	TGTGCCAGCAGCCCGGACAGGACGGCCGGGGAGCTGTTTTTT	CASSPDRTAGELFF
.	.	TRBV5-8	15	TRBJ2-3	TGTGCCAGCAGCTTGCCGGGTTGGGGAACAGATACGCAGTATTTT	CASSLPGWGTDTQYF
.	.	TRBV27	13	TRBJ2-5	TGTGCCAGCAGTTTTACAGGGCTAGAGACCCAGTACTTC	CASSFTGLETQYF